Listed below are T cell receptor beta chains from one sample, sequenced in a study of CD8+ T cells in alopecia areata. The assay was immunoSEQ multiplex PCR, and TCRdb's table has in-frame clones only and misses some. Here the sample spans some 130,000 clones, about 60% being singletons. Sequencing was performed on CD4+ T cells sorted from blood, taken at week 0. The receptor source for this set is a human donor with alopecia areata. CDR3s include the opening cysteine and the closing phenylalanine or tryptophan. The order of the fields is D gene, J gene, V gene, clone size, CDR3 protein, CDR3 DNA. The D gene is left open where the match is weak. The size field is filled for only some rows; it gives once, few, many or a size class.

D: NA; J: TRBJ1-1; V: TRBV10-3; size: NA; CDR3: CAISESPGRGTEAFF; DNA: TGTGCCATCAGTGAGTCGCCAGGGAGAGGCACTGAAGCTTTCTTT
D: NA; J: TRBJ1-1; V: TRBV14; size: few; CDR3: CASSLGRTSNTEAFF; DNA: TGTGCCAGCAGCCTGGGACGGACCTCGAACACTGAAGCTTTCTTT
D: TRBD1; J: TRBJ2-1; V: TRBV5-4; size: NA; CDR3: CASSVKWTGINEQFF; DNA: TGTGCCAGCAGCGTGAAATGGACAGGGATCAATGAGCAGTTCTTC
D: TRBD1; J: TRBJ1-2; V: TRBV10-3; size: NA; CDR3: CAISRTGDLDGYTF; DNA: TGTGCCATCAGCCGAACAGGGGACCTAGATGGCTACACCTTC
D: TRBD2; J: TRBJ2-2; V: TRBV19; size: NA; CDR3: CASSIGLAGANTGELFF; DNA: TGTGCCAGTAGTATAGGACTAGCGGGAGCAAACACCGGGGAGCTGTTTTTT
D: TRBD2; J: TRBJ2-5; V: TRBV5-1; size: few; CDR3: CASSQGSGEVETQYF; DNA: TGCGCCAGCAGCCAAGGTAGCGGGGAGGTAGAGACCCAGTACTTC
D: NA; J: TRBJ2-5; V: TRBV28; size: NA; CDR3: CASSPMQAYQETQYF; DNA: TGTGCCAGCAGTCCCATGCAGGCGTACCAAGAGACCCAGTACTTC
D: TRBD2; J: TRBJ2-4; V: TRBV9; size: NA; CDR3: CASSTGLAADIQYF; DNA: TGTGCCAGCAGCACAGGACTAGCGGCGGACATTCAGTACTTC
D: TRBD1; J: TRBJ2-7; V: TRBV6-5; size: NA; CDR3: CASSSVTGQEQYF; DNA: TGTGCCAGCAGTTCCGTGACAGGGCAAGAGCAGTACTTC
D: NA; J: TRBJ2-7; V: TRBV27; size: NA; CDR3: CASSLIWGTYEQYF; DNA: TGTGCCAGCAGTTTAATCTGGGGGACCTACGAGCAGTACTTC
D: NA; J: TRBJ1-2; V: TRBV30; size: NA; CDR3: CAWSVDEDYGYTF; DNA: TGTGCCTGGAGTGTCGATGAGGACTATGGCTACACCTTC
D: NA; J: TRBJ1-1; V: TRBV23-1; size: NA; CDR3: CASSPFRGGTEAFF; DNA: TGCGCCAGCAGCCCCTTCAGGGGAGGGACTGAAGCTTTCTTT
D: NA; J: TRBJ2-7; V: TRBV27; size: few; CDR3: CASSWGYEQYF; DNA: TGTGCCAGCAGTTGGGGCTACGAGCAGTACTTC
D: NA; J: TRBJ1-5; V: TRBV19; size: few; CDR3: CASSHRGQNQPQHF; DNA: TGTGCCAGTAGTCATCGCGGCCAAAATCAGCCCCAGCATTTT
D: NA; J: TRBJ1-1; V: TRBV7-9; size: few; CDR3: CTWGETAEAFF; DNA: TGTACCTGGGGGGAGACAGCTGAAGCTTTCTTT
D: NA; J: TRBJ1-6; V: TRBV9; size: few; CDR3: CASSRRQSSYNSPLHF; DNA: TGTGCCAGCAGCAGACGACAGAGCTCCTATAATTCACCCCTCCACTTT
D: NA; J: TRBJ2-5; V: TRBV5-4; size: NA; CDR3: CASSLYPGEETQYF; DNA: TGTGCCAGCAGCTTGTATCCGGGGGAAGAGACCCAGTACTTC
D: NA; J: TRBJ1-2; V: TRBV29-1; size: NA; CDR3: CSVEMENYGYTF; DNA: TGCAGCGTTGAGATGGAGAACTATGGCTACACCTTC
D: NA; J: TRBJ2-3; V: TRBV5-1; size: few; CDR3: CASSFSGKGDTQYF; DNA: TGCGCCAGCAGCTTTAGCGGCAAAGGGGATACGCAGTATTTT
D: NA; J: TRBJ1-1; V: TRBV25-1; size: few; CDR3: CASSDRAWEAFF; DNA: TGTGCCAGCAGTGATCGAGCCTGGGAAGCTTTCTTT
D: TRBD2; J: TRBJ2-7; V: TRBV7-8; size: NA; CDR3: CASSYTRPGLAGSYEQYF; DNA: TGTGCCAGCAGCTACACTCGTCCAGGGCTAGCGGGCTCCTACGAGCAGTACTTC
D: NA; J: TRBJ2-7; V: TRBV7-2; size: NA; CDR3: CASRRQTRSYEQYF; DNA: TGTGCCAGCAGACGACAGACCCGCTCCTACGAGCAGTACTTC
D: NA; J: TRBJ1-4; V: TRBV14; size: NA; CDR3: CASSPEREKLFF; DNA: TGTGCCAGCAGCCCCGAAAGGGAAAAACTGTTTTTT
D: NA; J: TRBJ1-5; V: TRBV20-1; size: NA; CDR3: CSASAEPQHF; DNA: TGCAGTGCTTCTGCCGAGCCCCAGCATTTT
D: TRBD1; J: TRBJ2-7; V: TRBV7-2; size: NA; CDR3: CASSLGTGEEQYF; DNA: TGTGCCAGCAGCTTAGGGACAGGGGAAGAGCAGTACTTC
D: NA; J: TRBJ2-3; V: TRBV6-5; size: NA; CDR3: CASSYSEVGTDTQYF; DNA: TGTGCCAGCAGTTACTCGGAGGTGGGCACAGATACGCAGTATTTT
D: TRBD2; J: TRBJ2-5; V: TRBV29-1; size: NA; CDR3: CSVASGGAETQYF; DNA: TGCAGCGTTGCTAGCGGGGGGGCGGAGACCCAGTACTTC
D: NA; J: TRBJ1-1; V: TRBV30; size: NA; CDR3: CAWSKGGASTEAFF; DNA: TGTGCCTGGAGCAAGGGGGGGGCAAGCACTGAAGCTTTCTTT
D: TRBD2; J: TRBJ2-7; V: TRBV7-2; size: NA; CDR3: CASSLASGGDSYEQYF; DNA: TGTGCCAGCAGCTTAGCTAGCGGGGGGGACTCCTACGAGCAGTACTTC
D: TRBD1; J: TRBJ1-2; V: TRBV4-3; size: few; CDR3: CASSQVGTGENYGYTF; DNA: TGCGCCAGCAGCCAAGTAGGGACAGGGGAAAACTATGGCTACACCTTC
D: TRBD1; J: TRBJ2-5; V: TRBV19; size: NA; CDR3: CASTAVDRGAETQYF; DNA: TGTGCCAGTACCGCGGTCGACAGGGGAGCAGAGACCCAGTACTTC
D: TRBD1; J: TRBJ1-2; V: TRBV29-1; size: NA; CDR3: CSVQDRRTGYGYTF; DNA: TGCAGCGTTCAGGACAGGCGCACTGGCTATGGCTACACCTTC
D: NA; J: TRBJ2-7; V: TRBV5-1; size: NA; CDR3: CASSYLDGPQYF; DNA: TGCGCCAGCAGCTACTTGGACGGACCCCAGTACTTC
D: NA; J: TRBJ1-1; V: TRBV6-5; size: once; CDR3: CASSQGPEAFF; DNA: TGTGCCAGCAGCCAGGGTCCCGAAGCTTTCTTT
D: TRBD1; J: TRBJ2-5; V: TRBV7-9; size: NA; CDR3: CASSLDGQGAQTQYF; DNA: TGTGCCAGCAGCTTAGACGGCCAGGGGGCGCAGACCCAGTACTTC
D: TRBD1; J: TRBJ1-2; V: TRBV6-4; size: few; CDR3: CASSAQGNYGYTF; DNA: TGTGCCAGCAGTGCACAGGGGAACTATGGCTACACCTTC
D: NA; J: TRBJ2-5; V: TRBV7-9; size: once; CDR3: CASSRGQTPYF; DNA: TGTGCCAGCAGCCGTGGACAGACACCGTACTTC
D: NA; J: TRBJ1-2; V: TRBV27; size: NA; CDR3: CASSLKGETAYGYTF; DNA: TGTGCCAGCAGCCTGAAGGGGGAGACAGCATATGGCTACACCTTC
D: NA; J: TRBJ1-4; V: TRBV4-2; size: NA; CDR3: CASSQPQGINEKLFF; DNA: TGTGCCAGCAGCCAACCTCAGGGGATCAATGAAAAACTGTTTTTT
D: NA; J: TRBJ2-3; V: TRBV15; size: few; CDR3: CATSSNHYTQYF; DNA: TGTGCCACCAGCAGTAACCATTATACGCAGTATTTT